This T cell receptor beta chain was recovered during a study of blood T cells in healthy people across ages. This CDR3 region has 13 residues. After removal of 5 bases from V and 4 bases from J, the junction contained 6 bases not matched to a gene. The V gene's germline CDR1 is DFQATT and CDR2 SNEGSKA (reference sequence). The authors ran a second PCR of 7 to 11 cycles using a sample-barcoded 5' primer and a J-beta primer mix. Each CDR3 protein is one row after TCRdb ran MiXCR on the 5' RACE reads. The table has about 720,000 distinct CDR3 sequences, 22% seen once. The source of this sequence is a man between 65 and 85 years old in good health. Sequenced sample: blood. The chain uses TRBV20-1 and TRBJ1-2, with 8 bases matching TRBD1. DNA of the CDR3: TGCAGTGCTGCCGGACAGGGTGGCTATGGCTACACCTTC. It specifies CSAAGQGGYGYTF.